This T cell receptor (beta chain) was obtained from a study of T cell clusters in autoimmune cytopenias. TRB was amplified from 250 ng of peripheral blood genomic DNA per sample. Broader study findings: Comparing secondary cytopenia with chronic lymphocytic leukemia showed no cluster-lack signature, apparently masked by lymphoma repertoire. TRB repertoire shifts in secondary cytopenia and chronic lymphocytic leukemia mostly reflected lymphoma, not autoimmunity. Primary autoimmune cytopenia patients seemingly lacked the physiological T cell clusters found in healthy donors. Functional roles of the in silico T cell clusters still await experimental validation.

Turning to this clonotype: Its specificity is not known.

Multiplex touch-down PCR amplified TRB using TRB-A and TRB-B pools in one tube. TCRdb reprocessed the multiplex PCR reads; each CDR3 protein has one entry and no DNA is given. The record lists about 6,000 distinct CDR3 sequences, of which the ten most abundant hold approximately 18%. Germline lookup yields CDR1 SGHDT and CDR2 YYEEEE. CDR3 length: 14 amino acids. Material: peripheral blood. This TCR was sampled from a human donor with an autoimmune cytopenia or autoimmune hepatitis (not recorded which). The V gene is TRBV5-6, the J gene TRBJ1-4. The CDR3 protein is CASSPPREEEKLFF.